This TCR beta chain comes out of a study of blood T cell repertoires in COVID-19 (dated by TCRdb to the early 2020s). For context, the study as a whole: The collaborator samples originated in the United States, Italy and Spain and spanned the acute and convalescent phases of COVID-19. Samples were obtained from the ongoing ImmuneRACE study (first 160 participants) and from about 1,300 subjects provided by 6 global collaborators. Deeply sampled blood TCRbeta repertoires from subjects exposed to, actively infected with, or recovered from COVID-19 were included in the dataset. The material from the prospective study consisted of cDNA or gDNA derived from T cells, B-cell-depleted T cells, or PBMCs. The repertoires were released in a freely available public database intended as a resource for research on the immune response to SARS-CoV-2. Where available, HLA class I and class II types were taken from metadata supplied by the sample provider and were not determined by assay-based typing. The sample metadata nearly always contained a de-identified subject ID, COVID-19 status, age in years and sex.

Here is what the overall study found, with its caveats: The amount of clinical and demographic metadata varied by source and participant and was provided uncurated.

Comment on this clone: Its antigen has not been determined. Qualities for individual bases were not recorded, and no much larger clone is one base off.

Whole blood was collected in K2EDTA tubes by collaborating institutions according to the institutions' own protocols. For TCRbeta analysis, collaborators shipped samples in one of three forms: frozen whole blood, isolated PBMCs, or DNA extracted from either of those sample types. TCRbeta CDR3 regions were amplified from genomic DNA using the immunoSEQ Assay, a bias-controlled multiplex PCR. The published analysis was carried out like this. The number of nucleated cells in each sample was estimated from the amplification of reference gene primers within the assay. To quantify the absolute abundance of each unique TCRbeta CDR3 rearrangement, sequence reads were collapsed and filtered. For each sample, productive Simpson clonality was calculated as the square root of Simpson's diversity index across productive rearrangements. TCRdb took over this immuneACCESS table, retaining in-frame rearrangements with V and J assigned. Such tables are incomplete; in checked studies, under half of the missing clones stem from an unresolved V gene, and the remainder is unexplained. The D gene and trimming were derived from the DNA, and the V and J assignments and clone size from that table. Counted in this sample were 70,000 to 85,000 clones; around 90% of them appeared once. The top ten clonotypes cover about 2.9% of the sample.

From V the trimming removes 5 bases and from J it removes 1 base, while the gene matches leave 9 bases of the junction unaccounted for. According to the germline V gene, CDR1 reads SGHNT and CDR2 reads YENEEA. The CDR3 has 16 amino acids, counting the end cysteine and phenylalanine. Only CDR3 DNA remains: 48 bases, in frame from the first base. This TCR was sampled from a woman aged 45-60 years with active or convalescent COVID-19. The sample consisted of peripheral blood. This chain joins TRBV11-3 to TRBJ2-3; 7 bases in the middle match TRBD2. The nucleotides are TGTGCCAGCAGCAGCTGGGGGGGTGCAGGCACAGATACGCAGTATTTT. Translated, it reads CASSSWGGAGTDTQYF.